This TCR beta chain is drawn from a study of vaccination and CD4 T cells after COVID-19. For the study at large: Median time from second vaccine dose to sampling was approximately 74 days (14 to 241).

General study results and limits: Sampling was limited to relatively few convalescent patients, with no early post-infection timepoints studied.

Time point of the sample: late sampling 161 to 241 days after vaccination in a few convalescent patients. The treatment is: roughly ten-day PBMC culture with coronavirus spike peptide pools or control peptides (ViraFEST assay). ViraFEST used peptide pools to expand antigen-specific T cells and subsequently sequenced their TCRs. The V and J ends lost 6 bases and 1 base respectively, with 9 bases between them. Germline CDR1 is MNHEY and CDR2 is SMNVEV (reference sequence). The CDR3 contains 13 residues. Sequencing of the DNA from cultured CD4+ T cells was carried out with the Oncomine TCR Beta short-read assay. The genomic DNA was obtained from cultured CD4+ T cells by extraction with the QIAamp micro DNA kit. TCRdb reprocessed the PCR reads with MiXCR, giving one entry per CDR3 protein. The data show 25,000 to 30,000 distinct CDR3 sequences, around two fifths seen once. Remarks on this clonotype: The antigen is undetermined.

This receptor was obtained from a human donor who had recovered from COVID-19. The chain is built from TRBV27 and TRBJ1-1, with D uncertain. Sequencing was performed on CD4+ T cells from blood, cultured in vitro, taken about 7 months after SARS-CoV-2 vaccination. CDR3 sequence: CASSLTQNTEAFF. Written as DNA, the CDR3 is TGTGCCAGCAGCCTCACACAGAACACTGAAGCTTTCTTT.